This T cell receptor beta chain was captured in a study of T cells in Graves' hyperthyroidism and ophthalmopathy. This clonotype appeared a few times. The CDR3 regions of TCR beta were amplified from RNA transcripts. Primed by the HTBI set, a first-round RT-PCR was run on the TCR CDR3. Using its own MiXCR run on the multiplex PCR reads, TCRdb lists one record per CDR3 protein. The data hold over 450,000 distinct CDR3 sequences, with under 15% observed a single time. Patients counted as stable if ophthalmopathy did not develop within 18 months. The study enrolled patients aged 18 to 65 with newly diagnosed hyperthyroidism of under 2 months' duration. The TCR was taken from a woman younger than 30 with Graves' hyperthyroidism. Sequencing used blood.

The CDR3 region is CATGTLQETQYF. DNA of the CDR3: TGTGCCACCGGGACACTACAAGAGACCCAGTACTTC. V usage is TRBV10-3 and J usage is TRBJ2-5, with D perhaps matching TRBD1 (6 bases). This CDR3 contains 12 residues. Trimming removed 10 bases at V and 2 bases at J, with 11 bases between. Germline V gene data show CDR1 as ENHRY and CDR2 as SYGVKD.